This TCR beta chain stems from a study of beta chain features in type 1 diabetes. Expressed TCRB transcripts got sequenced, as all isolated RNA was reverse transcribed. There were 3.5 million or so reads on average in the naive, central memory and regulatory T cell samples. Data came from immunoSEQ multiplex PCR; TCRdb stores just in-frame clones and leaves some out. The data contain under 550,000 clones, about an eighth of them singletons. General study results and limits: Short templates might get an advantage during PCR, and this would be equal in patients and controls. There was no resolution here of whether HLA type influences TCRB rearrangement.

The collection from each donor was one heparinised blood draw averaging roughly 100 mL. Notes on this clone: The target antigen is unknown.

In germline, CDR1 is GTSNPN, CDR2 SVGIG (reference sequence). V was clipped by 3 bases and J by 0 bases, with 12 bases between them. The CDR3 is 15 residues long. The chain recombines TRBV30 with TRBJ1-3; D possibly corresponds to TRBD1 (5 bases). The material sequenced was naive CD4+ T cells from blood. The TCR was taken from a woman between 18 and 30 years old in good health. This CDR3 reads CAWRPRGTSGNTIYF. The DNA for the CDR3 is TGTGCCTGGAGGCCTAGGGGCACCTCTGGAAACACCATATATTTT. Complete variable domain (other parts from reference TRBV30 and TRBJ1-3): SQTIHQWPATLVQPVGSPLSLECTVEGTSNPNLYWYRQAAGRGLQLLFYSVGIGQISSEVPQNLSASRPQDRQFILSSKKLLLSDSGFYLCAWRPRGTSGNTIYFGEGSWLTVV.